The 10 T cell receptor beta chains listed next were all sequenced from one sample in a study of blood T cell repertoires in COVID-19 (dated by TCRdb to 2018 to 2020). Libraries were made using the immunoSEQ multiplex PCR assay. The clones in this table, taken by TCRdb from immuneACCESS, are in-frame only. Not every clone is retained; where verified, under half of the shortfall comes from an unresolved V gene, and the cause of the rest is unknown. This sample gives a few hundred thousand clones in total; more than 65% of them show up just once. Clones ranked in the top ten supply roughly 1.4% of the sample. The sample consisted of peripheral blood. Receptors originate from a woman aged 40 to 50 who had recovered from COVID-19.

This clone appeared a few times. The chain uses TRBV18 and TRBJ1-4; no clear D gene. The CDR3 is 15 residues long. The V and J ends lost 3 bases and 3 bases respectively, with 11 bases between them. Germline CDR1 KGHSH, CDR2 LQKENI. The CDR3 region has the DNA TGTGCCAGCTCACCCATGGGCACCTCTAATGAAAAACTGTTTTTT. Translation gives CASSPMGTSNEKLFF.

In this sample, this clone turned up a few times. The chain carries TRBV19 and TRBJ1-2; D is uncertain. The CDR3 is 14 amino acids. Germline V gene sequence: CDR1 LNHDA, CDR2 SQIVND (reference sequence). V was cut by 7 bases and J by 2 bases, with 14 bases left in between. The CDR3 here is CASTRDGGNYGYTF. For the CDR3, the DNA is TGTGCCAGTACCCGAGACGGCGGCAACTATGGCTACACCTTC.

This clone was recorded only once. J is TRBJ2-1 and V is TRBV3-1 (or the pseudogene TRBV3-2); D remains ambiguous. CDR3 length equals 12 residues. Trimming stripped 1 base from V and 10 bases from J, with 8 bases between. CDR1 and CDR2 (germline): LGHDT, YNNKEL (reference sequence). In nucleotides, the CDR3 is TGTGCCAGCAGCCAAGGAAGGAGCGAGCAGTTCTTC. Its translation is CASSQGRSEQFF.

V and J are TRBV7-9 and TRBJ1-3, with D uncertain. The V gene's germline CDR1 is SEHNR and CDR2 FQNEAQ (reference sequence). The V and J ends lost 8 bases and 2 bases respectively, with 7 bases between them. This CDR3 contains 12 residues. The CDR3 DNA reads TGTGCCAGCTTTCGAGCTGGAAACACCATATATTTT. Its protein is CASFRAGNTIYF. The complete variable domain, with remaining parts taken from reference TRBV7-9 and TRBJ1-3, reads DTGVSQNPRHKITKRGQNVTFRCDPISEHNRLYWYRQTLGQGPEFLTYFQNEAQLEKSRLLSDRFSAERPKGSFSTLEIQRTEQGDSAMYLCASFRAGNTIYFGEGSWLTVV.

In its sample, this clone was seen a few times. The V and J genes are TRBV3-1 (or the pseudogene TRBV3-2) and TRBJ2-1; TRBD1 agrees at 9 bases. Germline-derived CDR1 and CDR2 are LGHDT and YNNKEL (reference sequence). The ends lost 3 bases at V and 1 base at J; junction bases unmatched: 16. The length of the CDR3 is 20 residues. CDR3 sequence: CASSQGQGLHMWVSYNEQFF. In nucleotides, the CDR3 is TGTGCCAGCAGCCAGGGACAGGGTTTACATATGTGGGTGTCCTACAATGAGCAGTTCTTC.

The chain uses TRBV4-2 and TRBJ1-5; D may be TRBD1 (5 bases). With 0 bases removed from V and 3 bases from J, the gap between germline ends came to 9 bases. Germline V gene data show CDR1 as LGHNA and CDR2 as YNFKEQ. The CDR3 is 15 amino acids. DNA of the CDR3: TGTGCCAGCAGCCAAGAGAGACAGAACAATCAGCCCCAGCATTTT. Translated, it gives CASSQERQNNQPQHF.

The V and J genes are TRBV21-1 and TRBJ2-7; the table's D call, TRBD2, was not checked against the DNA. TRBV21-1 counts as a pseudogene. CDR3 size: 17 residues. CDR3 DNA sequence: TGTGCCAGCAGCCCGACTAGCGGGGGGCCCGATGCCTACGAGCAGTACTTC. It yields the protein CASSPTSGGPDAYEQYF.

This clone was detected only once. V and J are TRBV11-3 and TRBJ2-5, with 7 nucleotides matching TRBD2. The trim removed 3 bases at V and 5 bases at J, leaving 3 bases unmatched. The length of the CDR3 is 13 residues. Germline CDR1 is SGHNT and CDR2 is YENEEA. Here the CDR3 reads CASSFSGGETQYF. The CDR3 nucleotides read TGTGCCAGCAGCTTCTCGGGGGGTGAGACCCAGTACTTC.

The rearrangement links TRBV6-5 to TRBJ1-4; a weak D match, TRBD1 (6 bases). This CDR3 contains 14 residues. V was shortened by 6 bases and J by 7 bases, with 15 bases between the two germline ends. From germline, CDR1 is MNHEY and CDR2 SVGAGI. The CDR3 spells CASSEGGLSEKLFF. The DNA for the CDR3 is TGTGCCAGCAGCGAGGGGGGGCTGTCTGAAAAACTGTTTTTT.

The rearrangement links TRBV2 to TRBJ2-3; D remains unclear. The CDR3 extends over 14 amino acids. Trimming took off 3 bases at V and 0 bases at J, with 7 bases between the two ends. The germline V gene encodes CDR1 SNHLY and CDR2 FYNNEI. The CDR3 sequence: CASSERKSTDTQYF. CDR3 nucleotides: TGTGCCAGCAGTGAGCGTAAAAGCACAGATACGCAGTATTTT.